A selection of T cell receptor beta chains follows, all from one sample in a study of cytomegalovirus exposure and HLA in healthy donors. Method: immunoSEQ multiplex PCR; TCRdb's copy keeps in-frame clones and lacks some. The sample has 100,000 or so clones; roughly 13% are singletons. The specimen sequenced was PBMCs. The receptors stem from a man aged 35-49 years in good health and CMV-seropositive. Each CDR3 is given with its conserved first and last residue. The order of the fields is D gene, V gene, J gene, clone size, CDR3 DNA, CDR3 protein. A D gene is named only where the DNA matches it firmly. Clone size is shown for a subset of rows, as once, few, many or a class of expanded clone.

.	TRBV5-4	TRBJ2-1	few	TGTGCCAGCAGCAAGTCAGGCAGGGTGATTTTGAATGAGCAGTTCTTC	CASSKSGRVILNEQFF
.	TRBV27	TRBJ2-2	.	TGTGCCAGCAGTGACGGACAGCTCACCGGGGAGCTGTTTTTT	CASSDGQLTGELFF
TRBD1	TRBV25-1	TRBJ2-1	few	TGTGCCAGCAGTGGCAACAGGGGGCACAATGAGCAGTTCTTC	CASSGNRGHNEQFF
.	TRBV29-1	TRBJ2-3	few	TGCAGCGTCCGGGAATTAACTTCCGCCGATACGCAGTATTTT	CSVRELTSADTQYF
.	TRBV5-1	TRBJ1-2	once	TGCGCCAGCAGCGCGACACGAGGGCAGGGCTACACCTTC	CASSATRGQGYTF
.	TRBV5-1	TRBJ2-6	.	TGCGCCAGCAGCTCCCTGCCAGGCGCCTCTGGGGCCAACGTCCTGACTTTC	CASSSLPGASGANVLTF
.	TRBV2	TRBJ2-5	.	TGTGCCAGCAGTGACGTACAGCCATTCCAAGAGACCCAGTACTTC	CASSDVQPFQETQYF
.	TRBV19	TRBJ1-5	few	TGTGCCACCCTATCGACAGAATATAGCAATCAGCCCCAGCATTTT	CATLSTEYSNQPQHF
.	TRBV4-1	TRBJ2-2	few	TGCGCCAGCAGCCAAGAAGCCTGGTCCCCCCGGGAGCTGTTTTTT	CASSQEAWSPRELFF
TRBD1	TRBV2	TRBJ1-1	few	TGTGCCAGCCGACAGGGAGACACTGAAGCTTTCTTT	CASRQGDTEAFF
.	TRBV6-4	TRBJ2-3	.	TGTGCCAGCAGCCTTCTCGGCGGGACAGCAGATACGCAGTATTTT	CASSLLGGTADTQYF
.	TRBV6-6	TRBJ1-5	.	TGTGCCAGCAGTGATTCAGGGCCCCGGCAGCCCCAGCATTTT	CASSDSGPRQPQHF
TRBD2	TRBV4-1	TRBJ2-2	many	TGCGCCAGCAGCCTCCCAGCTGGGGAACTAGCGGGAGGTCACACCGGGGAGCTGTTTTTT	CASSLPAGELAGGHTGELFF
.	TRBV5-4	TRBJ1-2	few	TGTGCCAGCAGCCCGGACAGCTTCTATGGCTACACCTTC	CASSPDSFYGYTF
.	TRBV9	TRBJ1-1	few	TGTGCCAGCAGCCAAGCGGCTGGATCAGTGAACACTGAAGCTTTCTTT	CASSQAAGSVNTEAFF
.	TRBV5-6	TRBJ1-1	.	TGTGCCAGCAGCATACAGGGATACACTGAAGCTTTCTTT	CASSIQGYTEAFF
.	TRBV18	TRBJ1-5	.	TGTGCCAGCTCACCGTCGGGGGGGCACAATCAGCCCCAGCATTTT	CASSPSGGHNQPQHF
.	TRBV28	TRBJ1-1	few	TGTGCCAGCAGGTCCGAGGGGAGGACTGAAGCTTTCTTT	CASRSEGRTEAFF
TRBD2	TRBV9	TRBJ2-5	.	TGTGCCAGCAGCCTCGGACTAGCGGGAGGGCGGGAGACCCAGTACTTC	CASSLGLAGGRETQYF
.	TRBV4-3	TRBJ1-1	few	TGCGCCAGCAGCCAATGGGGCCAGGACGTCGGCACTGAAGCTTTCTTT	CASSQWGQDVGTEAFF
.	TRBV27	TRBJ2-7	few	TGTGCCAGCAGTTTCCGGTGGGGGCAGTACGAGCAGTACTTC	CASSFRWGQYEQYF
TRBD1	TRBV2	TRBJ2-2	few	TGTGCCAGCAGTTGGGGGACAGGGGGTAACACCGGGGAGCTGTTTTTT	CASSWGTGGNTGELFF
TRBD1	TRBV19	TRBJ2-2	.	TGTGCCAGTAGTAAGGGGGCGGTCGGGGAGCTGTTTTTT	CASSKGAVGELFF
TRBD1	TRBV19	TRBJ2-1	.	TGTGCCAGTAGTCCGTCCGGGACAGGAATCCGGGAGCAGTTCTTC	CASSPSGTGIREQFF
.	TRBV12-5	TRBJ2-3	.	TGTGCTAGTGCGGCGGGTGGGGGCGCAGATACGCAGTATTTT	CASAAGGGADTQYF
.	TRBV2	TRBJ1-5	.	TGTGCCAGCAGTGTACGAGGGCCCCAGCATTTT	CASSVRGPQHF
.	TRBV18	TRBJ2-3	few	TGTGCCAGCTCACCCGGGGTTTTAGATACGCAGTATTTT	CASSPGVLDTQYF
.	TRBV5-6	TRBJ2-7	.	TGTGCCAGCAGCTTTCTAGGGGGGGCTATCTCCTACGAGCAGTACTTC	CASSFLGGAISYEQYF
.	TRBV27	TRBJ1-1	few	TGTGCCAGCAGGAGGGTGTTCGACACTGAAGCTTTCTTT	CASRRVFDTEAFF
TRBD1	TRBV19	TRBJ2-7	.	TGTGCCAGTACCATGGGGACAGGGTCGTACGAGCAGTACTTC	CASTMGTGSYEQYF
TRBD2	TRBV12-5	TRBJ2-3	.	TGTGCTAGTGGCCTAGGGGTAGCGGGAGGGACAGATACGCAGTATTTT	CASGLGVAGGTDTQYF
TRBD1	TRBV28	TRBJ1-5	.	TGTGCCAGCAGCTTCCGGGACAGGGGCAATCAGCCCCAGCATTTT	CASSFRDRGNQPQHF
TRBD2	TRBV5-4	TRBJ2-5	few	TGTGCCAGCAGCCAGGGACTAGCGGGAGAGACCCAGTACTTC	CASSQGLAGETQYF
.	TRBV9	TRBJ2-5	.	TGTGCCAGCAGCGTCGGGTACGGCCAAGAGACCCAGTACTTC	CASSVGYGQETQYF
.	TRBV7-2	TRBJ1-1	.	TGTGCCAGCAGCCCGGACCGAAGGAGGTATGAAGCTTTCTTT	CASSPDRRRYEAFF
.	TRBV11-2	TRBJ2-1	few	TGTGCCAGCAGCTTAGCCGGGTTCGTTTACAATGAGCAGTTCTTC	CASSLAGFVYNEQFF
TRBD2	TRBV5-4	TRBJ2-7	few	TGTGCCAGCAGCTTTCGTTCCTCCGGGACTACTAGCGTGGCGCAGTACTTC	CASSFRSSGTTSVAQYF
.	TRBV27	TRBJ1-5	few	TGTGCCAGCAGTTTATTTACGGGAAATCAGCCCCAGCATTTT	CASSLFTGNQPQHF
TRBD1	TRBV7-2	TRBJ1-3	many	TGTGCCAGCAGCCCGGGACAGGGAAACACCATATATTTT	CASSPGQGNTIYF
TRBD2	TRBV6-5	TRBJ2-5	.	TGTGCCAGCAGTTACGGAGTAGCGGGAGAGACCCAGTACTTC	CASSYGVAGETQYF
TRBD2	TRBV7-8	TRBJ2-2	few	TGTGCCAGCAGCTCCATTCCGGGACTAGCGGGAAGGAACACCGGGGAGCTGTTTTTT	CASSSIPGLAGRNTGELFF
TRBD1	TRBV11-2	TRBJ1-2	few	TGTGCCAGCAGCTATGGACAGGGGACTGGCTACACCTTC	CASSYGQGTGYTF
TRBD2	TRBV27	TRBJ2-1	few	TGTGCCAGCAGTTTCGGGACTAGCGGGAGTGATGAGCAGTTCTTC	CASSFGTSGSDEQFF
.	TRBV5-6	TRBJ2-4	.	TGTGCCAGCAGCTTGGGGCAGGGTCGGAACATTCAGTACTTC	CASSLGQGRNIQYF
.	TRBV5-1	TRBJ2-5	.	TGCGCCAGCAGCATACAGGAGAATCGGGAGACCCAGTACTTC	CASSIQENRETQYF